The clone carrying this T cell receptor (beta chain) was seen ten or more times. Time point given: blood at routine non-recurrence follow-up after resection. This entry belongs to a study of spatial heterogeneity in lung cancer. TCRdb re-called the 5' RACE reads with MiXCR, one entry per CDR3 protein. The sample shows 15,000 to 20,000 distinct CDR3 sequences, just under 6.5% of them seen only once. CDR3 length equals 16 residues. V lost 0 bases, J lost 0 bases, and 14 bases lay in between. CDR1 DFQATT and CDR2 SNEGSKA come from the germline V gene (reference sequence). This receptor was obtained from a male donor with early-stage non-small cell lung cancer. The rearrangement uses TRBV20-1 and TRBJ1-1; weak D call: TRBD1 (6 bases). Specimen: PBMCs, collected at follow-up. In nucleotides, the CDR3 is TGCAGTGCTAGAGACCCCAGGGGAGGAATGAACACTGAAGCTTTCTTT. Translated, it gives CSARDPRGGMNTEAFF.